This T cell receptor (beta chain) was captured in a study of blood T cell repertoires in COVID-19. The wider study: T cells, B-cell-depleted T cells, or PBMCs provided the cDNA or gDNA that served as material.

During active infection, Seattle patients enrolled and were then monitored through disease. This CDR3 region has 14 residues. V trimming: 0 bases; J trimming: 6 bases; junction bases outside the gene matches: 4. CDR1 and CDR2 (germline): SGHRS, YFSETQ. Clones were read by immunoSEQ multiplex PCR, and TCRdb kept only the in-frame ones, dropping some. This table has hundreds of thousands of clones, 70% to 90% appearing once. The sequenced sample consisted of peripheral blood. The receptor was derived from a man aged 50-60 years with COVID-19, enrolled during active disease. The chain has TRBV5-1 and TRBJ2-7; TRBD2 matches 9 bases. CDR3 sequence (DNA): TGCGCCAGCAGCTTGGATAGCGGGGGCCTCGAGCAGTACTTC. This codes for CASSLDSGGLEQYF.